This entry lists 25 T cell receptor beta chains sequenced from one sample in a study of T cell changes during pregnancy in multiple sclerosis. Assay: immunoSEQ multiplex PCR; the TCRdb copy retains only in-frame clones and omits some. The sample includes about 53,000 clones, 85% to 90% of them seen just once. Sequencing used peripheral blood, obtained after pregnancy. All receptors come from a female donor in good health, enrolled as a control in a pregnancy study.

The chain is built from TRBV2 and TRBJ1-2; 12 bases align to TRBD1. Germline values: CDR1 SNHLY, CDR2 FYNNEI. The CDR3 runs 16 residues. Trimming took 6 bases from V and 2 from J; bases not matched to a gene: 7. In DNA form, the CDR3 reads TGTGCCAGCAGAATAGGGACAGGGGGCTGGAACTATGGCTACACCTTC. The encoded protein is CASRIGTGGWNYGYTF.

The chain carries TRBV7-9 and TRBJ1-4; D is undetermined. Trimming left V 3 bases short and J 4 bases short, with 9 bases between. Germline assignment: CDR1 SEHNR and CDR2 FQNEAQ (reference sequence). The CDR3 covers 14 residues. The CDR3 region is CASSFVGGNEKLFF. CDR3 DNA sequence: TGTGCCAGCAGCTTCGTGGGAGGTAATGAAAAACTGTTTTTT.

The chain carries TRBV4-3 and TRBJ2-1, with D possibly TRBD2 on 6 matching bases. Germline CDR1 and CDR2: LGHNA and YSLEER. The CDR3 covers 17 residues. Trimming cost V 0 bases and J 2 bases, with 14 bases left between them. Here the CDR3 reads CASSQDMRDWAYNEQFF. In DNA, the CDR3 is TGCGCCAGCAGCCAAGATATGAGGGACTGGGCCTACAATGAGCAGTTCTTC.

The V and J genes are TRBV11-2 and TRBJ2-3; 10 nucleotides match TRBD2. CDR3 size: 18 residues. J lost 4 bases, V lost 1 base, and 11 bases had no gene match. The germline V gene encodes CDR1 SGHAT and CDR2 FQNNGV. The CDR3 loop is CASSLGQLAGPRADTQYF. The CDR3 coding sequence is TGTGCCAGCAGCTTAGGCCAACTAGCGGGACCTAGAGCAGATACGCAGTATTTT.

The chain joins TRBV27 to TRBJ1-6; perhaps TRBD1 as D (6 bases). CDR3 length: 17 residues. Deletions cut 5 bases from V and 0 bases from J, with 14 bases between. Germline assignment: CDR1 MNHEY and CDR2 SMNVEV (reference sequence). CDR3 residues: CASSRFDRSSYNSPLHF. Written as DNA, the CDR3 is TGTGCCAGCAGTCGATTCGACAGGAGCTCCTATAATTCACCCCTCCACTTT.

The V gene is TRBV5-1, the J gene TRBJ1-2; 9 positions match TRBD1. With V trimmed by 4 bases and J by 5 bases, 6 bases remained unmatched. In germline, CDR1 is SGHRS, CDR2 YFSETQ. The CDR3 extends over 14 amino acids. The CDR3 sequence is CASSPGTGRYGYTF. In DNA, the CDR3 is TGCGCCAGCAGCCCAGGGACAGGGAGATATGGCTACACCTTC.

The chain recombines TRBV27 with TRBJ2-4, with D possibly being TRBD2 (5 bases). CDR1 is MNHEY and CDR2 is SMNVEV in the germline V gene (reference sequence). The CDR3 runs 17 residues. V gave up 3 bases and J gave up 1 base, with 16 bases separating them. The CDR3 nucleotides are TGTGCCAGCAGTTTCCTACGGGAAGGGTCGGCCAAAAACATTCAGTACTTC. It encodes CASSFLREGSAKNIQYF.

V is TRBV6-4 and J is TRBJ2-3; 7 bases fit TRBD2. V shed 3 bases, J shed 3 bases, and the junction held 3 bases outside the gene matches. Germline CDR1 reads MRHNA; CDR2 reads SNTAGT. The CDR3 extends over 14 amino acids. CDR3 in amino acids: CASSETSRTDTQYF. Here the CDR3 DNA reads TGTGCCAGCAGTGAGACTAGCAGAACAGATACGCAGTATTTT.

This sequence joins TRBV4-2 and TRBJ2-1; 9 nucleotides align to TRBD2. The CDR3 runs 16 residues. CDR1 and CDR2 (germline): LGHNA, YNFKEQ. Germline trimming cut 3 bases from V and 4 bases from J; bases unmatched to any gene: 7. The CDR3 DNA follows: TGTGCCAGCAGCCACTCGACTAGCGGAGATTACAATGAGCAGTTCTTC. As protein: CASSHSTSGDYNEQFF.

The CDR3: CATGVVDEQFF. For the CDR3, the DNA is TGTGCCACGGGGGTCGTCGATGAGCAGTTCTTC. The gene calls are TRBV2 and TRBJ2-1, with D tentatively TRBD2 (6 bases). The CDR3 has 11 residues. Germline V CDR1 and CDR2: SNHLY, FYNNEI. Trimming pared 10 bases from V and 8 bases from J, leaving 12 bases between. Full variable domain (outside the CDR3, taken from reference TRBV2 and TRBJ2-1): EPEVTQTPSHQVTQMGQEVILRCVPISNHLYFYWYRQILGQKVEFLVSFYNNEISEKSEIFDDQFSVERPDGSNFTLKIRSTKLEDSAMYFCATGVVDEQFFGPGTRLTVL.

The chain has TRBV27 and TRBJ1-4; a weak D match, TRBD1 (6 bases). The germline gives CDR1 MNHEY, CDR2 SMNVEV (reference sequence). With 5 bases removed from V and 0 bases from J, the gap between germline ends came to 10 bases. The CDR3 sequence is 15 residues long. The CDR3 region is CASSTDSATNEKLFF. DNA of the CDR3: TGTGCCAGCAGTACGGACAGTGCAACTAATGAAAAACTGTTTTTT.

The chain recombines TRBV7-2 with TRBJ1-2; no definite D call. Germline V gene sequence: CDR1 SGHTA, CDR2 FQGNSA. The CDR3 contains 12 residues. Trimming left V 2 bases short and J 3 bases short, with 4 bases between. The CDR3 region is CASSLSHYGYTF. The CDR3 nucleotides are TGTGCCAGCAGCTTAAGCCACTATGGCTACACCTTC.

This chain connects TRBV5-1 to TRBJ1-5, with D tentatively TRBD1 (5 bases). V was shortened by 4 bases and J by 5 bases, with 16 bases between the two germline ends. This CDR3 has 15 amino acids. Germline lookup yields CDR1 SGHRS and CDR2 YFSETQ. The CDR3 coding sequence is TGCGCCAGCAGCGCGGGACTCACGGGGGATCAGCCCCAGCATTTT. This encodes CASSAGLTGDQPQHF.

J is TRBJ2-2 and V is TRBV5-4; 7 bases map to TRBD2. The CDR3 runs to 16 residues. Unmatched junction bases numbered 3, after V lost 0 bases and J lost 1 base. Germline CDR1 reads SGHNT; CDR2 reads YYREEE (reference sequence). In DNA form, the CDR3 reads TGTGCCAGCAGCTTGGGGGTAGCGGGGAACACCGGGGAGCTGTTTTTT. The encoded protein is CASSLGVAGNTGELFF.

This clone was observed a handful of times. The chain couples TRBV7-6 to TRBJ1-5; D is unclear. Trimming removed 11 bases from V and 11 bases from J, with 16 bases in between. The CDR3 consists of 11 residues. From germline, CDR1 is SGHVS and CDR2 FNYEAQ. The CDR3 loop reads CARRGPGTQHF. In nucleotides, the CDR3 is TGTGCCCGGCGGGGTCCGGGGACCCAGCATTTT.

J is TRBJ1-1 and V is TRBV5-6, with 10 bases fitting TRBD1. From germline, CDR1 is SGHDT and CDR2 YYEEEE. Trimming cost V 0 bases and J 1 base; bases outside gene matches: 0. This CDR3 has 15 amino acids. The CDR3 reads CASSLGTGGNTEAFF. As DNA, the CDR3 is TGTGCCAGCAGCTTGGGGACAGGGGGGAACACTGAAGCTTTCTTT. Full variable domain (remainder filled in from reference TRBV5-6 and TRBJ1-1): DAGVTQSPTHLIKTRGQQVTLRCSPKSGHDTVSWYQQALGQGPQFIFQYYEEEERQRGNFPDRFSGHQFPNYSSELNVNALLLGDSALYLCASSLGTGGNTEAFFGQGTRLTVV.

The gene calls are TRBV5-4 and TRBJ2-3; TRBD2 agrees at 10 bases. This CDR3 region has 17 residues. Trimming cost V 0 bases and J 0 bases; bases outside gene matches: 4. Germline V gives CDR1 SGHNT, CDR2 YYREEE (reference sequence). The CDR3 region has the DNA TGTGCCAGCAGCTTGGGGACTAGCGGAACTAGCACAGATACGCAGTATTTT. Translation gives CASSLGTSGTSTDTQYF.

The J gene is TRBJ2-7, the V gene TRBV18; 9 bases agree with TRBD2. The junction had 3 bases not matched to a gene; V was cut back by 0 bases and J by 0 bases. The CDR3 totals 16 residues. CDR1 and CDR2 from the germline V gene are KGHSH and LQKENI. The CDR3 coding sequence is TGTGCCAGCTCACCACCGGCGACTAGCGGCTCCTACGAGCAGTACTTC. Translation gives CASSPPATSGSYEQYF.

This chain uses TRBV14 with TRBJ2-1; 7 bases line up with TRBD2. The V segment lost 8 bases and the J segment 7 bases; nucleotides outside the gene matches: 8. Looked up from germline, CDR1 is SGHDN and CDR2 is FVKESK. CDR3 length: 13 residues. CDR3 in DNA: TGTGCCAGCGGAGCACTAGCGAGAAATGAGCAGTTCTTC. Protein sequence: CASGALARNEQFF.

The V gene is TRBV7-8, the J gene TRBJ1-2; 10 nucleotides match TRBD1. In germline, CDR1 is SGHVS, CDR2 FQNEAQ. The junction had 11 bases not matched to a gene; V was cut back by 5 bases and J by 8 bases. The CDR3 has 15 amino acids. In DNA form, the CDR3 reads TGTGCCAGCAGCCCCGAGGACAGGGGGAAAATGGGCTACACCTTC. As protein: CASSPEDRGKMGYTF. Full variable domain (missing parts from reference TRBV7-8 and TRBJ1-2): GAGVSQSPRYKVAKRGQDVALRCDPISGHVSLFWYQQALGQGPEFLTYFQNEAQLDKSGLPSDRFFAERPEGSVSTLKIQRTQQEDSAVYLCASSPEDRGKMGYTFGSGTRLTVV.

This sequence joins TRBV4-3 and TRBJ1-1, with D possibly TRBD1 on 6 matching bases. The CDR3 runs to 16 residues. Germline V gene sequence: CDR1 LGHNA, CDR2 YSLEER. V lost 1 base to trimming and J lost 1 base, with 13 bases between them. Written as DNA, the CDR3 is TGCGCCAGCAGCCAAGTTCGGACAGCGAGGAACACTGAAGCTTTCTTT. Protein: CASSQVRTARNTEAFF.

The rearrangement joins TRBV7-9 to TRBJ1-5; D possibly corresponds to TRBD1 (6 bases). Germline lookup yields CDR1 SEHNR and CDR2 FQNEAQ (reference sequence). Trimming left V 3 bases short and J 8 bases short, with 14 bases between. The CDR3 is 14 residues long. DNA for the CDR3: TGTGCCAGCAGCTTTGGCAGGGGTGGGGAGCCCCAGCATTTT. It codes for CASSFGRGGEPQHF.

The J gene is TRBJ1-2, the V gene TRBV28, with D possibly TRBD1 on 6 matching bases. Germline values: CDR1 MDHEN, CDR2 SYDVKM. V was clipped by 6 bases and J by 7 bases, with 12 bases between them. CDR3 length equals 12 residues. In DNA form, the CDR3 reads TGTGCCAGCAGCCAGACAGGAGGTGGCTACACCTTC. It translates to CASSQTGGGYTF.

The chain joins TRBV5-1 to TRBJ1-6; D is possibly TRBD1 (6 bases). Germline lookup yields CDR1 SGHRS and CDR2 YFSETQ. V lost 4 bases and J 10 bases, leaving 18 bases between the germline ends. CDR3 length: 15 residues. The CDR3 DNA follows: TGCGCCAGCAGCCCCGCACAGGGAGCAGAATCACCCCTCCACTTT. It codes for CASSPAQGAESPLHF.

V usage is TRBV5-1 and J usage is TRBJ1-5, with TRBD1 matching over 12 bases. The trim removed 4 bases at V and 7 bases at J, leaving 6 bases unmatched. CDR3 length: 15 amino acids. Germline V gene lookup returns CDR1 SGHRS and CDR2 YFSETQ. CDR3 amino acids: CASSTGQGAGQPQHF. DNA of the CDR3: TGCGCCAGCAGCACGGGACAGGGGGCTGGCCAGCCCCAGCATTTT.